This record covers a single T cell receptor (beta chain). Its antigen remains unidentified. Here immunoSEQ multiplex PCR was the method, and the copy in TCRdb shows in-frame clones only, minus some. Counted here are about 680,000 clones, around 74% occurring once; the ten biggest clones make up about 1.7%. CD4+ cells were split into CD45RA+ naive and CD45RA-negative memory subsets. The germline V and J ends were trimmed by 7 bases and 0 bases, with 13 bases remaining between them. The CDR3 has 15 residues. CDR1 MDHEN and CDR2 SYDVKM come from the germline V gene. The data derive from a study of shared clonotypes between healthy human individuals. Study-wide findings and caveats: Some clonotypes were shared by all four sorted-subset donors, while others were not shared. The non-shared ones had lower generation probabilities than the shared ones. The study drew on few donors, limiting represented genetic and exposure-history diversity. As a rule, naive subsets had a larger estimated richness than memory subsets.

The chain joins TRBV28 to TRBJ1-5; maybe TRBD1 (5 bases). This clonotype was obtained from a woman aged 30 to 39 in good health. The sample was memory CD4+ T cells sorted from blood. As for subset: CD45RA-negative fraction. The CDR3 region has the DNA TGTGCCAGCAATCGACATGGGGCTAGCAATCAGCCCCAGCATTTT. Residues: CASNRHGASNQPQHF.